The T cell receptor (beta chain) under discussion was sequenced for a study of early T cells in non-severe SARS-CoV-2 infection. There are 10 residues in the CDR3. The V and J ends lost 6 bases and 2 bases respectively, with 1 base between them. Germline loops: CDR1 SEHNR, CDR2 FQNEAQ (reference sequence). This clonotype appeared a few times. TCRdb fed the 5' RACE reads into MiXCR, producing one record per CDR3 protein. The data hold around 25,000 distinct CDR3 sequences, with more than 4% observed a single time. The specimen sequenced was whole blood. The sequence was obtained from an adult who was a healthcare worker with PCR-confirmed SARS-CoV-2 infection or an uninfected control (not recorded which). The chain joins TRBV7-9 to TRBJ2-5; D is unresolved. The CDR3 region has the DNA TGTGCCAGCAGGCAAGAGACCCAGTACTTC. Protein: CASRQETQYF.